This TCR beta chain was identified during a study of beta chain features in type 1 diabetes. Regarding the study as a whole: A PCR bias possibly favoring shorter templates would apply equally to patients and controls. At VDJ recombination sites, type 1 diabetes patients had fewer insertions and more deleted nucleotides. Within each of all four CD4+ subsets, Type 1 diabetes patients had TCRB CDR3s that were moderately but significantly shorter. The study left unresolved whether HLA type influences TCRB rearrangement.

This clone has just a few counts. Its specificity is unknown. The isolated RNA, all of it, was reverse transcribed, so expressed TCRB transcripts were what got sequenced. Naive, central memory and regulatory T cell samples produced a mean of about 4 million reads. Using immunoSEQ multiplex PCR, the repertoire was profiled, and TCRdb retains in-frame clones only, with some absent. The sample gives 120,000 to 150,000 clones, more than 10% of which show up once; roughly 1.4% is in the top ten. This TCR was sampled from a man younger than 30 with type 1 diabetes. Input material: central memory CD4+ T cells from blood.

The CDR3 coding sequence is TGTGCCAGCAGGGGCACAGGGAACACCGGGGAGCTGTTTTTT. Encoded protein: CASRGTGNTGELFF. This chain connects TRBV7-6 to TRBJ2-2, with a tentative D call TRBD1 (5 bases). V was pared by 6 bases and J by 1 base, with 9 bases between. Germline V CDR1 and CDR2: SGHVS, FNYEAQ. The CDR3 spans 14 residues.